Listed below are T cell receptor beta chains from one sample, sequenced in a study of blood T cell repertoires in COVID-19. Profiling relied on immunoSEQ multiplex PCR, and the TCRdb table lists in-frame clones only, not all of them. The sample contains under 350,000 clones, approximately 83% of which appear only once. Sequencing was performed on PBMCs or T cells enriched from blood (not recorded which). These receptors were obtained from a woman between 40 and 55 years old with acute COVID-19. Each CDR3 is given with its conserved first and last residue. The order of the fields is J gene, CDR3 length, V gene, CDR3 protein.

TRBJ2-5	18	TRBV7-2	CASSLAKGSGGRQETQYF
TRBJ2-5	14	TRBV6-5	CASKRTGSQETQYF
TRBJ2-1	15	TRBV10-3	CATHLAGGRDNEQFF
TRBJ1-2	13	TRBV20-1	CSASKDPYGGYTF
TRBJ2-5	14	TRBV18	CASSPQTTPETQYF
TRBJ1-2	14	TRBV5-4	CASSYREPTYGYTF
TRBJ2-1	16	TRBV3-1/TRBV3-2	CASSLTGTSGEGEQFF
TRBJ2-5	16	TRBV24-1	CATSDATTSEQETQYF
TRBJ2-6	13	TRBV2	CAGQGSGANVLTF
TRBJ1-5	13	TRBV18	CASSVPGNQPQHF
TRBJ2-1	16	TRBV27	CASSLFASGRNNEQFF
TRBJ2-2	15	TRBV19	CASRWAQANTGELFF
TRBJ2-2	16	TRBV9	CASSVGGEPNTGELFF
TRBJ1-5	18	TRBV27	CASSRTGTQLYSNQPQHF
TRBJ2-1	17	TRBV7-2	CASSFRGGTSGYNEQFF
TRBJ1-1	14	TRBV6-5	CASQDLGGFGEAFF
TRBJ2-7	14	TRBV6-2/TRBV6-3	CASSPGTSIYEQYF
TRBJ2-7	11	TRBV20-1	CSAPYYYEQYF
TRBJ2-3	16	TRBV11-2	CASSFGTSGSTDTQYF
TRBJ1-1	16	TRBV20-1	CSASKYTGRVSTEAFF
TRBJ2-7	13	TRBV6-2/TRBV6-3	CASSYGQIYEQYF
TRBJ2-7	15	TRBV19	CASSEGQGFGYEQYF
TRBJ2-1	12	TRBV18	CASSPVDNEQFF
TRBJ1-4	16	TRBV11-2	CASSLNSGGLREKLFF
TRBJ1-2	16	TRBV6-6	CASSYSAQGRAYGYTF
TRBJ1-5	16	TRBV2	CARRGGGQGGNQPQHF